Shown below are 3 T cell receptor beta chains from a single sample sequenced in a study of blood T cell repertoires in COVID-19. The data were produced by immunoSEQ multiplex PCR, yet TCRdb's version contains in-frame clones alone and is incomplete. The sample has fewer than 200,000 clones, approximately 90% seen once. Sequencing was done on a sample of peripheral blood. The receptor source for this set is a man aged 18 to 35 with COVID-19, enrolled during active disease.

This chain joins TRBV13 and TRBJ1-1; 7 positions agree with TRBD1. Germline values: CDR1 PRHDT, CDR2 FYEKMQ (reference sequence). The V gene end was trimmed by 4 bases and the J gene end by 5 bases; junction bases not matched to a gene: 13. This CDR3 has 16 residues. Written as DNA, the CDR3 is TGTGCCAGCAGCTCGAGAAGAACAGGGGCAAGGACTGAAGCTTTCTTT. It encodes CASSSRRTGARTEAFF.

V is TRBV6-5 and J is TRBJ2-3; D not resolved. This CDR3 is 11 amino acids long. The germline V gene encodes CDR1 MNHEY and CDR2 SVGAGI. V lost 7 bases and J 5 bases, leaving 7 bases between the germline ends. The CDR3 nucleotides read TGTGCCAGCACCTCCCTAGATACGCAGTATTTT. Its translation: CASTSLDTQYF.

The V call is TRBV7-8, the J call TRBJ2-7; possibly TRBD1 for D (5 bases). The CDR3 totals 13 residues. Germline V gene lookup returns CDR1 SGHVS and CDR2 FQNEAQ. Trimming cost V 3 bases and J 7 bases, with 13 bases left between them. CDR3 sequence: CASSFGALGEQYF. The CDR3 DNA sequence: TGTGCCAGCAGCTTTGGGGCGCTTGGAGAGCAGTACTTC.